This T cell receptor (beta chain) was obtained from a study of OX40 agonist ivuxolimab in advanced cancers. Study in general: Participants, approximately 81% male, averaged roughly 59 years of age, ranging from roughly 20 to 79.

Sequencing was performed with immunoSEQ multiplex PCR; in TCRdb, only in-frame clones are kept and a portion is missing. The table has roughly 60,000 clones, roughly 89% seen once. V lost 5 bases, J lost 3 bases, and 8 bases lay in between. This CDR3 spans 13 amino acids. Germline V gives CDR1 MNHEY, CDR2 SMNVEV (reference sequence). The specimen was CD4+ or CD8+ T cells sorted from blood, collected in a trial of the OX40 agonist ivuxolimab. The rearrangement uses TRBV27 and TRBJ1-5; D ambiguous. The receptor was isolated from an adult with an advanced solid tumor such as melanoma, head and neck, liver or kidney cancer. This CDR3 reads CASSLTFNQPQHF. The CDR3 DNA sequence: TGTGCCAGCAGTCTGACCTTCAATCAGCCCCAGCATTTT.